One sample yielded the 3 T cell receptor beta chains listed below, sequenced in a study of OX40 agonist ivuxolimab in advanced cancers. The data were produced by immunoSEQ multiplex PCR, yet TCRdb's version contains in-frame clones alone and is incomplete. Of tens of thousands of clones in the sample, around nine tenths were seen once. Sequencing used CD4+ or CD8+ T cells sorted from blood, obtained in a trial of the OX40 agonist ivuxolimab. The receptors were sampled from an adult with an advanced solid tumor such as melanoma, head and neck, liver or kidney cancer.

The V gene is TRBV28, the J gene TRBJ2-2; D unresolved. CDR3 length equals 13 residues. V was cut by 7 bases and J by 5 bases, with 11 bases left in between. Germline CDR1 is MDHEN and CDR2 is SYDVKM. Here the CDR3 DNA reads TGTGCCAGCACCGTAGCCGATACCGGGGAGCTGTTTTTT. Translation gives CASTVADTGELFF.

The table lists this clone with a count of one. J is TRBJ2-5 and V is TRBV21-1; TRBD1, the D gene given by the table, was not confirmed from the DNA. TRBV21-1 corresponds to a pseudogene. The CDR3 runs to 15 residues. Written as DNA, the CDR3 is TGTGCCAGCAGCAAAGAGGTGGGCTCCCCGGTGACCCAGTACTTC. This sequence encodes CASSKEVGSPVTQYF.

V is TRBV21-1 and J is TRBJ2-1; the table's D call of TRBD2 was not tested on the DNA. TRBV21-1 has pseudogene status. The CDR3 runs 16 residues. The CDR3 bases are TGTGCCAGCAGCAGTTTCGGTGGGAGGGCTTACAATGAGCAGTTCTTC. Encoded protein: CASSSFGGRAYNEQFF.